Each of the 6 T cell receptor beta chains below was sequenced from the same sample in a study of OX40 agonist ivuxolimab in advanced cancers. Generated by immunoSEQ multiplex PCR, the TCRdb table keeps only in-frame clones and is missing some. Among around 30,000 clones listed, approximately 86% were seen once. Specimen: CD4+ or CD8+ T cells sorted from blood, collected in a trial of the OX40 agonist ivuxolimab. The receptors were sampled from an adult with an advanced solid tumor such as melanoma, head and neck, liver or kidney cancer.

The V and J genes are TRBV19 and TRBJ1-2, with 9 nucleotides matching TRBD1. Per germline, CDR1 LNHDA and CDR2 SQIVND (reference sequence). The CDR3 is 15 residues long. J gave up 5 bases and V 5 bases, and 9 bases lay outside the gene matches. This CDR3 is CASSPRTGDLYGYTF. CDR3 DNA sequence: TGTGCCAGTAGTCCTAGGACAGGGGATTTATATGGCTACACCTTC. Full variable domain (outside the CDR3, taken from reference TRBV19 and TRBJ1-2): DGGITQSPKYLFRKEGQNVTLSCEQNLNHDAMYWYRQDPGQGLRLIYYSQIVNDFQKGDIAEGYSVSREKKESFPLTVTSAQKNPTAFYLCASSPRTGDLYGYTFGSGTRLTVV.

By its share, this clone is medium-sized. The chain recombines TRBV27 with TRBJ2-7, with 8 bases that match TRBD1. Germline CDR1 is MNHEY and CDR2 is SMNVEV (reference sequence). V was clipped by 7 bases and J by 3 bases; unmatched bases: 5. This CDR3 spans 13 amino acids. CDR3 DNA: TGTGCCAGCATGGGACAGGACAACTACGAGCAGTACTTC. It yields the protein CASMGQDNYEQYF.

The chain recombines TRBV28 with TRBJ2-1; the D gene is possibly TRBD2 (6 bases). Trimming removed 6 bases at V and 1 base at J, with 10 bases between. The CDR3 runs to 14 residues. Germline V gene lookup returns CDR1 MDHEN and CDR2 SYDVKM. CDR3 sequence reads: CASRRSGSYNEQFF. The CDR3 DNA follows: TGTGCCAGCAGAAGAAGCGGGTCCTACAATGAGCAGTTCTTC. Full variable domain (missing parts from reference TRBV28 and TRBJ2-1): DVKVTQSSRYLVKRTGEKVFLECVQDMDHENMFWYRQDPGLGLRLIYFSYDVKMKEKGDIPEGYSVSREKKERFSLILESASTNQTSMYLCASRRSGSYNEQFFGPGTRLTVL.

The rearrangement uses TRBV2 and TRBJ2-2; D is unresolved. V lost 4 bases to trimming and J lost 1 base, with 13 bases between them. Germline V gene sequence: CDR1 SNHLY, CDR2 FYNNEI. The CDR3 has 16 residues. The CDR3 reads CASSVRTDKNTGELFF. The CDR3 nucleotides read TGTGCCAGCAGTGTTAGAACAGACAAGAACACCGGGGAGCTGTTTTTT.

This clone has just one count. The V call is TRBV4-1, the J call TRBJ2-7; D gene ambiguous. CDR3 length: 13 residues. CDR1 and CDR2 from the germline V gene are MGHRA and YSYEKL. V was clipped by 0 bases and J by 6 bases, with 9 bases between them. This chain's CDR3 is CASSQDDSREQYF. The CDR3 nucleotides are TGCGCCAGCAGCCAAGATGATTCGCGCGAGCAGTACTTC.

This chain connects TRBV27 to TRBJ2-3; the D is unclear. Germline lookup yields CDR1 MNHEY and CDR2 SMNVEV (reference sequence). V lost 1 base, J lost 1 base, and 9 bases lay in between. The CDR3 sequence is 15 residues long. The CDR3, as DNA: TGTGCCAGCAGTTTATGGGGTGGGGGCACAGATACGCAGTATTTT. This gives the protein CASSLWGGGTDTQYF.